This paragraph covers one T cell receptor beta chain sequence. Sequencing used immunoSEQ multiplex PCR; TCRdb keeps in-frame clones, though not all of them. The data hold roughly 2 million clones, with around 96% observed a single time. This specimen belongs to a study of shared clonotypes between healthy human individuals. This CDR3 comprises 13 residues. V was clipped by 2 bases and J by 5 bases, with 9 bases between them. CDR1 and CDR2 (germline): SGHVS, FNYEAQ. CD8 cells classed as naive were CD45RO-negative and positively selected for CCR7, excluding terminally differentiated effector memory CD45RA+ cells. Study donors comprised healthy, HIV-negative adults devoid of recent acute infection or vaccination.

The chain recombines TRBV7-6 with TRBJ1-1; D unclear. Sequenced material: naive CD8+ T cells sorted from blood. The TCR comes from a man aged 18 to 30 in good health. CDR3 nucleotides: TGTGCCAGCAGCTTATCCCCAGAGACTGAAGCTTTCTTT. Amino acids: CASSLSPETEAFF.